These 3 T cell receptor beta chains came from one sample sequenced in a study of PD-L1 blockade in urothelial cancer. Time point noted: peripheral blood 6 weeks after treatment start. The protocol was immunoSEQ multiplex PCR, while the TCRdb copy is restricted to in-frame clones and leaves out a portion. This table has approximately 93,000 clones, less than 90% appearing once. The specimen was PBMCs, collected around atezolizumab (anti-PD-L1) treatment. The receptors here all came from a man aged 65 to 85 with urothelial cancer.

CDR3 nucleotides: TGTGCCAGCAGCTTAGGGTATGGGGCCACTGAAGCTTTCTTT. Translated: CASSLGYGATEAFF. V is TRBV11-2 and J is TRBJ1-1; D may be TRBD1 (5 bases). Germline loops: CDR1 SGHAT, CDR2 FQNNGV. The V end lost 1 base, the J end lost 4 bases, and 10 bases lay between the germline ends. This CDR3 has 14 amino acids.

The rearrangement uses TRBV19 and TRBJ1-5, with 10 positions matching TRBD1. The CDR3 loop spans 15 amino acids. J was trimmed by 4 bases and V by 5 bases; bases with no gene match: 5. From germline, CDR1 is LNHDA and CDR2 SQIVND (reference sequence). The CDR3 is CASSLDRGINQPQHF. DNA of the CDR3: TGTGCCAGTAGTTTGGACAGGGGGATAAATCAGCCCCAGCATTTT. The whole variable domain, filled in from reference TRBV19 and TRBJ1-5, reads DGGITQSPKYLFRKEGQNVTLSCEQNLNHDAMYWYRQDPGQGLRLIYYSQIVNDFQKGDIAEGYSVSREKKESFPLTVTSAQKNPTAFYLCASSLDRGINQPQHFGDGTRLSIL.

The chain uses TRBV4-2 and TRBJ2-1, with D possibly matching TRBD1 (7 bases). The CDR3 is made up of 15 amino acids. Trimming removed 4 bases from V and 5 bases from J, with 15 bases in between. In germline, CDR1 is LGHNA, CDR2 YNFKEQ. The chain's CDR3 is CASSRGTVADNEQFF. In nucleotides, the CDR3 is TGTGCCAGCAGCCGCGGGACAGTGGCAGACAATGAGCAGTTCTTC.